The TCR beta chain under discussion was sequenced for a study of cytomegalovirus exposure and HLA in healthy donors. Use of 60 Vbeta and 13 Jbeta primers characterized the PCR. Libraries were prepared by immunoSEQ multiplex PCR; TCRdb keeps only in-frame clonotypes and omits some of them. The sample has over 200,000 clones, around nine tenths seen once; the top ten hold 1%. Whole-study results and caveats: In vitro assays verified that three CMV-associated chains recognized CMV antigens specifically.

Turning to this clone: What it recognizes is unknown.

Germline lookup yields CDR1 SGHDT and CDR2 YYEEEE. Trimming removed 0 bases from V and 2 bases from J; junction bases left unmatched: 6. The CDR3 spans 16 residues. The V and J genes are TRBV5-6 and TRBJ1-2; TRBD1 agrees at 8 bases. Sequenced input: PBMCs. The source is a woman in her late teens or twenties in good health and CMV-seronegative. This chain's CDR3 is CASSLVDGDRNYGYTF. CDR3 bases: TGTGCCAGCAGCTTGGTTGATGGGGACAGGAACTATGGCTACACCTTC.